Listed here are 26 T cell receptor beta chains from one sample, sequenced in a study of blood T cell repertoires in COVID-19. Produced via immunoSEQ multiplex PCR; TCRdb's table is partial and in-frame only. This sample has around 47,000 clones, with around 82% found just once. Material: peripheral blood. The receptors shown here come from a woman aged 80 or over with COVID-19, enrolled during active disease.

The J gene is TRBJ2-1, the V gene TRBV28, with D possibly TRBD2 on 6 matching bases. In germline, CDR1 is MDHEN, CDR2 SYDVKM. V lost 3 bases, J lost 4 bases, and 10 bases lay in between. The CDR3 loop spans 14 amino acids. CDR3 sequence reads: CASSFGGDYNEQFF. The CDR3 DNA reads as TGTGCCAGCAGTTTTGGCGGGGATTACAATGAGCAGTTCTTC.

V and J are TRBV7-8 and TRBJ1-6; D gene uncertain. Trimming took off 1 base at V and 0 bases at J, with 10 bases between the two ends. Per the germline V gene, CDR1 is SGHVS and CDR2 is FQNEAQ. The CDR3 has 17 residues. The CDR3 coding sequence is TGTGCCAGCAGCTTAGGGAGTCTGAGCTCCTATAATTCACCCCTCCACTTT. Residues: CASSLGSLSSYNSPLHF.

This clone was seen just once. The chain couples TRBV7-9 to TRBJ2-2, with 10 bases fitting TRBD2. The CDR3 totals 15 residues. V was clipped by 2 bases and J by 4 bases; unmatched bases: 1. Germline CDR1 SEHNR, CDR2 FQNEAQ (reference sequence). In DNA form, the CDR3 reads TGTGCCAGCAGCTTATGGACTAGCGGCACCGGGGAGCTGTTTTTT. This codes for CASSLWTSGTGELFF.

The chain links TRBV5-1 to TRBJ2-5, with TRBD1 matching over 9 bases. The CDR3 consists of 14 residues. The trim removed 4 bases at V and 4 bases at J, leaving 5 bases unmatched. CDR1 is SGHRS and CDR2 is YFSETQ in the germline V gene. The CDR3 DNA sequence: TGCGCCAGCAGCCAGGGACAGGGACGAGAGACCCAGTACTTC. Its protein product is CASSQGQGRETQYF.

The CDR3 here is CASSLDRGLTYNEQFF. CDR3 bases: TGCGCCAGCAGCTTGGACAGGGGCCTTACCTACAATGAGCAGTTCTTC. The gene calls are TRBV5-1 and TRBJ2-1, with 7 bases matching TRBD1. In germline, CDR1 is SGHRS, CDR2 YFSETQ. The V gene end was trimmed by 0 bases and the J gene end by 2 bases; junction bases not matched to a gene: 5. The CDR3 extends over 16 amino acids.

The rearrangement joins TRBV6-1 to TRBJ1-5; no clear D gene. The V end was cut by 0 bases, the J end by 6 bases, with 9 bases between. Germline CDR1 reads MNHNS; CDR2 reads SASEGT. The CDR3 runs to 14 residues. CDR3 protein: CASSEAGGSQPQHF. The CDR3 coding sequence is TGTGCCAGCAGTGAAGCGGGAGGGTCTCAGCCCCAGCATTTT.

As regards this clone: A read error may account for a junction end that differs from germline. V gene TRBV5-6 combines with J gene TRBJ2-5, with TRBD1 identical over 10 bases. The CDR3 has 16 amino acids. In germline, CDR1 is SGHDT, CDR2 YYEEEE. The CDR3 sequence: CASSATGTGDQGTQYF. In DNA form, the CDR3 reads TGTGCCAGCAGCGCGACCGGGACAGGGGACCAAGGGACCCAGTACTTC.

This clone has only a few counts. J is TRBJ1-4 and V is TRBV28; tentatively, D is TRBD1 (5 bases). The length of the CDR3 is 16 residues. Germline V gene data show CDR1 as MDHEN and CDR2 as SYDVKM. Trimming removed 2 bases from V and 1 base from J, with 11 bases in between. CDR3 sequence reads: CASSLPGAETNEKLFF. The CDR3 DNA follows: TGTGCCAGCAGTTTACCTGGGGCGGAAACTAATGAAAAACTGTTTTTT.

The rearrangement uses TRBV10-3 and TRBJ2-7, with 12 nucleotides matching TRBD1. The germline gives CDR1 ENHRY, CDR2 SYGVKD. This CDR3 comprises 16 residues. The V segment lost 7 bases and the J segment 2 bases; nucleotides outside the gene matches: 9. In DNA, the CDR3 is TGTGCCATCAAGGGACAGGGGGCCAGCAGAACCTACGAGCAGTACTTC. It translates to CAIKGQGASRTYEQYF.

This clone was recorded a few times. The chain links TRBV7-9 to TRBJ1-2, with 9 nucleotides matching TRBD1. Germline CDR1 reads SEHNR; CDR2 reads FQNEAQ (reference sequence). This CDR3 comprises 16 residues. Trimming cost V 5 bases and J 8 bases; bases outside gene matches: 15. This chain's CDR3 is CASSQSRTGEGVGYTF. The DNA of the CDR3 is TGTGCCAGCAGCCAATCCAGGACAGGGGAAGGTGTCGGCTACACCTTC.

The genes are TRBV28 and TRBJ1-1; D not resolved. The V gene's germline CDR1 is MDHEN and CDR2 SYDVKM. The CDR3 is 14 amino acids. V dropped 5 bases and J dropped 2 bases, with 12 bases sitting between them. The CDR3 DNA reads TGTGCCAGCAGTCGTACACGGGGAAACACTGAAGCTTTCTTT. Encoded protein: CASSRTRGNTEAFF.

The V call is TRBV3-1 (or the pseudogene TRBV3-2), the J call TRBJ1-1, with 7 positions matching TRBD1. V shed 4 bases, J shed 6 bases, and the junction held 14 bases outside the gene matches. The CDR3 is made up of 16 amino acids. Germline lookup yields CDR1 LGHDT and CDR2 YNNKEL (reference sequence). The CDR3 sequence: CASSLRQGAGGAEAFF. The CDR3 region has the DNA TGTGCCAGCAGCCTCAGACAGGGCGCGGGTGGGGCTGAAGCTTTCTTT.

The chain uses TRBV3-1 (or the pseudogene TRBV3-2) and TRBJ2-1; 9 bases are a match to TRBD2. The CDR3 spans 17 residues. J lost 7 bases, V lost 3 bases, and 13 bases had no gene match. Germline-derived CDR1 and CDR2 are LGHDT and YNNKEL (reference sequence). The CDR3 region is CASSQPTVGREGNEQFF. The CDR3 bases are TGTGCCAGCAGCCAGCCGACCGTCGGGCGGGAGGGGAATGAGCAGTTCTTC.

The chain links TRBV7-8 to TRBJ2-7, with 12 bases matching TRBD2. There are 16 residues in the CDR3. With 5 bases clipped from V and 0 bases from J, the junction kept 5 bases outside the gene matches. Per germline, CDR1 SGHVS and CDR2 FQNEAQ. The CDR3 DNA reads as TGTGCCAGCAGCGACCCGGGACTAGCGGGCTCCTACGAGCAGTACTTC. It yields the protein CASSDPGLAGSYEQYF.

This chain connects TRBV7-9 to TRBJ1-1; a possible D gene is TRBD1 (6 bases). Trimming removed 5 bases from V and 4 bases from J, with 17 bases in between. CDR3 length: 15 residues. Germline V CDR1 and CDR2: SEHNR, FQNEAQ (reference sequence). CDR3 DNA: TGTGCCAGCAGCCAAGGGGGGGGTATGACCACTGAAGCTTTCTTT. This sequence encodes CASSQGGGMTTEAFF. Full variable domain (rest looked up from reference TRBV7-9 and TRBJ1-1): DTGVSQNPRHKITKRGQNVTFRCDPISEHNRLYWYRQTLGQGPEFLTYFQNEAQLEKSRLLSDRFSAERPKGSFSTLEIQRTEQGDSAMYLCASSQGGGMTTEAFFGQGTRLTVV.

J is TRBJ2-5 and V is TRBV19, with 8 positions matching TRBD1. This CDR3 has 13 residues. The germline V gene has CDR1 LNHDA and CDR2 SQIVND (reference sequence). Trimming took 5 bases from V and 5 from J; bases not matched to a gene: 4. The chain's CDR3 is CASSRTGQETQYF. DNA for the CDR3: TGTGCCAGTAGTCGGACAGGGCAGGAGACCCAGTACTTC.

The chain employs TRBV2 and TRBJ2-6, with D tentatively TRBD1 (6 bases). The CDR3 consists of 16 residues. Trimming shortened V by 6 bases and J by 2 bases, and 14 bases separated the two germline ends. CDR1 is SNHLY, CDR2 FYNNEI, per germline. The CDR3 loop reads CASSASTGPGANVLTF. CDR3 bases: TGTGCCAGCAGCGCCAGCACAGGGCCTGGGGCCAACGTCCTGACTTTC.

This clone was counted a single time. This CDR3 reads CASSSTGQPTDTQYF. In nucleotides, the CDR3 is TGTGCCAGCAGCTCTACGGGACAACCCACAGATACGCAGTATTTT. The V and J genes are TRBV7-8 and TRBJ2-3; D perhaps matches TRBD1 (6 bases). CDR3 length: 15 residues. Looked up from germline, CDR1 is SGHVS and CDR2 is FQNEAQ. With 4 bases removed from V and 2 bases from J, the gap between germline ends came to 13 bases.

In its sample, this clone was seen once. The chain joins TRBV7-6 to TRBJ2-3; the match to TRBD2 covers 8 bases. The CDR3 sequence is 15 residues long. Germline CDR1 is SGHVS and CDR2 is FNYEAQ. The J segment lost 2 bases and the V segment lost 3 bases, leaving 4 bases of the junction unmatched. Written as DNA, the CDR3 is TGTGCCAGCAGCTTCGGGAGGGGAACCACAGATACGCAGTATTTT. Residues: CASSFGRGTTDTQYF.

The V and J genes are TRBV3-1 (or the pseudogene TRBV3-2) and TRBJ2-1; tentative D call: TRBD1 (6 bases). V lost 0 bases to trimming and J lost 14 bases, with 14 bases between them. The CDR3 extends over 13 amino acids. Per germline, CDR1 LGHDT and CDR2 YNNKEL (reference sequence). The CDR3 sequence is CASSQDQGSVEFF. DNA of the CDR3: TGTGCCAGCAGCCAAGATCAGGGGTCGGTGGAGTTCTTC.

V usage is TRBV27 and J usage is TRBJ2-1; 16 nucleotides align to TRBD2. V gave up 4 bases and J gave up 3 bases; unmatched junction bases: 3. This CDR3 has 17 residues. Germline V gene data show CDR1 as MNHEY and CDR2 as SMNVEV (reference sequence). The CDR3 nucleotides read TGTGCCAGCAGTTCTGGGACTAGCGGGAGGGTCTACAATGAGCAGTTCTTC. Translated, it gives CASSSGTSGRVYNEQFF.

This clone was found a few times. The chain joins TRBV6-5 to TRBJ2-3; D possibly corresponds to TRBD2 (5 bases). The CDR3 runs 15 residues. V lost 6 bases and J lost 1, with 14 bases in between. CDR1 is MNHEY and CDR2 is SVGAGI in the germline V gene. In nucleotides, the CDR3 is TGTGCCAGCAGGTACCGGACCGGGGGCACAGATACGCAGTATTTT. It codes for CASRYRTGGTDTQYF.

V gene TRBV28 combines with J gene TRBJ1-3; D not certain. The ends were cut back, 5 bases at V and 4 bases at J, with 12 bases in the middle. Germline CDR1 is MDHEN and CDR2 is SYDVKM. The CDR3 has 14 amino acids. The CDR3 spells CASSIRTEGNTIYF. Here the CDR3 DNA reads TGTGCCAGCAGTATTCGCACAGAAGGAAACACCATATATTTT.

CDR3 loop: CASSFGGRAPGEQYF. CDR3 sequence (DNA): TGTGCCAGCAGTTTTGGAGGGAGGGCCCCCGGCGAGCAGTACTTC. V and J are TRBV28 and TRBJ2-7; the match to TRBD2 covers 7 bases. The CDR3 has 15 residues. The V gene's germline CDR1 is MDHEN and CDR2 SYDVKM. J gave up 6 bases and V 3 bases, and 11 bases lay outside the gene matches.

This clone was recorded only once. This rearrangement joins TRBV3-1 (or the pseudogene TRBV3-2) to TRBJ2-1; TRBD2 agrees at 8 bases. Trimming took 1 base from V and 8 from J; bases not matched to a gene: 10. Looked up from germline, CDR1 is LGHDT and CDR2 is YNNKEL (reference sequence). CDR3 length equals 16 residues. The CDR3 reads CASSQVFAGGVDEQFF. The CDR3, as DNA: TGTGCCAGCAGCCAAGTTTTCGCGGGAGGAGTAGATGAGCAGTTCTTC.

V and J are TRBV20-1 and TRBJ1-1; TRBD1 is a possible D gene (5 bases). Looked up from germline, CDR1 is DFQATT and CDR2 is SNEGSKA (reference sequence). The CDR3 totals 11 residues. The germline V and J ends were trimmed by 6 bases and 1 base, with 6 bases remaining between them. The CDR3 sequence is CSADRNTEAFF. CDR3 coding DNA: TGCAGTGCCGACAGGAACACTGAAGCTTTCTTT.